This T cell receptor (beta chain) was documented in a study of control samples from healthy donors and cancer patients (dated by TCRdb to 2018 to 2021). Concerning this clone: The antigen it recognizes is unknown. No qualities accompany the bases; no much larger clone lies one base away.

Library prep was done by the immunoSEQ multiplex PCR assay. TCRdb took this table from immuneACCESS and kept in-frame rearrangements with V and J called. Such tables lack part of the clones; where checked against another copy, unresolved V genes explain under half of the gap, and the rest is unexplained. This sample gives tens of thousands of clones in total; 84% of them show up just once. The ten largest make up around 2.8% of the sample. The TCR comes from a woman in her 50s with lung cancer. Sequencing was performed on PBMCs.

This receptor has the CDR3 CASSQGVGANEQFF. The nucleotides are TGTGCCAGCAGCCAAGGGGTGGGGGCGAATGAGCAGTTCTTC. The rearranged chain carries TRBV3-1 (or the pseudogene TRBV3-2) and TRBJ2-1, and perhaps TRBD1 as D gene, on 6 matching bases. The germline V gene (reference sequence) sets CDR1 to LGHDT and CDR2 to YNNKEL. From the cysteine through the phenylalanine, the CDR3 covers 14 amino acids. Only the CDR3 region is kept as DNA, spanning 42 bases read in frame from base 1. Cut back by 1 base and 7 bases, the V and J ends lie 11 bases apart.